Listed below are T cell receptor beta chains from one sample, sequenced in a study of cytomegalovirus exposure and HLA in healthy donors. Profiled with immunoSEQ multiplex PCR; TCRdb holds only in-frame clones, not every one. The sample yields approximately 100,000 clones, around 80% seen once. Sequencing was done on a sample of PBMCs. These receptors were collected from a woman in her forties in good health and CMV-seronegative. Each CDR3 is given with its conserved first and last residue. The D gene is left open where the match is weak.

V gene: TRBV6-1
D gene: NA
J gene: TRBJ2-1
CDR3 protein: CASSEGLGLLAYNEQFF
CDR3 DNA: TGTGCCAGCAGTGAAGGATTGGGACTTCTGGCATACAATGAGCAGTTCTTC

V gene: TRBV30
D gene: TRBD2
J gene: TRBJ2-3
CDR3 protein: CAWTFPGLAYGTQYF
CDR3 DNA: TGTGCCTGGACCTTTCCGGGACTAGCTTACGGTACGCAGTATTTT

V gene: TRBV7-2
D gene: NA
J gene: TRBJ1-1
CDR3 protein: CASSLVVRNTEAFF
CDR3 DNA: TGTGCCAGCAGCTTAGTCGTCAGGAACACTGAAGCCTTCTTT

V gene: TRBV5-5
D gene: NA
J gene: TRBJ2-7
CDR3 protein: CASTAWSEQYF
CDR3 DNA: TGTGCCAGCACTGCGTGGTCCGAGCAGTACTTC

V gene: TRBV27
D gene: NA
J gene: TRBJ1-2
CDR3 protein: CASRGLESGYTF
CDR3 DNA: TGTGCCAGTAGGGGACTGGAAAGTGGCTACACCTTC

V gene: TRBV7-9
D gene: NA
J gene: TRBJ1-5
CDR3 protein: CASSKGAVNQPQHF
CDR3 DNA: TGTGCCAGCAGTAAAGGGGCAGTGAATCAGCCCCAGCATTTT

V gene: TRBV4-1
D gene: TRBD1
J gene: TRBJ2-4
CDR3 protein: CASSQDVPGQVFSGNIQYF
CDR3 DNA: TGCGCCAGCAGCCAAGACGTCCCGGGACAGGTTTTTTCCGGAAACATTCAGTACTTC

V gene: TRBV14
D gene: NA
J gene: TRBJ1-1
CDR3 protein: CASSQHNREAFF
CDR3 DNA: TGTGCCAGCAGCCAGCACAACAGGGAAGCTTTCTTT

V gene: TRBV2
D gene: NA
J gene: TRBJ2-3
CDR3 protein: CASSVADTQYF
CDR3 DNA: TGTGCCAGCAGTGTAGCAGATACGCAGTATTTT

V gene: TRBV7-8
D gene: TRBD2
J gene: TRBJ2-5
CDR3 protein: CASSLPRTSGRGFQETQYF
CDR3 DNA: TGTGCCAGCAGCTTGCCTCGGACTAGCGGGAGGGGATTCCAAGAGACCCAGTACTTC

V gene: TRBV28
D gene: TRBD1
J gene: TRBJ1-4
CDR3 protein: CASSSSRDREATNEKLFF
CDR3 DNA: TGTGCCAGCAGTTCCTCTCGGGACAGGGAGGCAACTAATGAAAAACTGTTTTTT

V gene: TRBV19
D gene: NA
J gene: TRBJ2-5
CDR3 protein: CASSIALQETQYF
CDR3 DNA: TGTGCCAGTAGTATTGCGCTACAAGAGACCCAGTACTTC

V gene: TRBV7-6
D gene: NA
J gene: TRBJ1-1
CDR3 protein: CASSLPVPSTEAFF
CDR3 DNA: TGTGCCAGCAGCTTACCGGTTCCAAGCACTGAAGCTTTCTTT

V gene: TRBV28
D gene: NA
J gene: TRBJ2-7
CDR3 protein: CASSLFSYEQYF
CDR3 DNA: TGTGCCAGCAGTCTCTTCTCCTACGAGCAGTACTTC